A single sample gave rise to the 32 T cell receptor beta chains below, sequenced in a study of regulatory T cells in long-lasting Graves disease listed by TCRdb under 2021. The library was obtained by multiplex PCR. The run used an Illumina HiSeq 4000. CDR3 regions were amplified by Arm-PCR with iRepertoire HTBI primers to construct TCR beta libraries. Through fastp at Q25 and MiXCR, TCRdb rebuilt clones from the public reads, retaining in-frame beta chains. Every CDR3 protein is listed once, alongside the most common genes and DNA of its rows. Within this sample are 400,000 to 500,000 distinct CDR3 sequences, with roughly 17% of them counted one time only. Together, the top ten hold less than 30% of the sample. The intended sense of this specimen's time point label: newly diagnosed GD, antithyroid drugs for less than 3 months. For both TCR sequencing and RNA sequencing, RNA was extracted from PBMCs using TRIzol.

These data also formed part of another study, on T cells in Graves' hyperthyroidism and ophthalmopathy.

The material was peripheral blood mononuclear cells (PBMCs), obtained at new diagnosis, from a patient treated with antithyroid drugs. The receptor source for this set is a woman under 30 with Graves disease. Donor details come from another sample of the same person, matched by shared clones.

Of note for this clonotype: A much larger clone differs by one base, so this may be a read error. The CDR3 loop reads CASSSPGLAENKEQFF. The CDR3 bases are TGCGCCAGCAGCTCACCGGGACTAGCGGAAAACAAGGAGCAGTTCTTC. The chain has TRBV5-5 and TRBJ2-1, with 11 bases aligning to TRBD2. CDR1 and CDR2 from the germline V gene are SGHKS and YYEKEE (reference sequence). This CDR3 has 16 residues.

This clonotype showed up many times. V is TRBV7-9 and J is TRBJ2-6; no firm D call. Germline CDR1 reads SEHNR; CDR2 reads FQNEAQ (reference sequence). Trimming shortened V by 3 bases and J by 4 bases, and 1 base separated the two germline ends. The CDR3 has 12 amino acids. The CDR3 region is CASSFGANVLTF. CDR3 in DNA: TGTGCCAGCAGCTTCGGGGCCAACGTCCTGACTTTC. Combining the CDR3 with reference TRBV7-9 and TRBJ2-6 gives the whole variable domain DTGVSQNPRHKITKRGQNVTFRCDPISEHNRLYWYRQTLGQGPEFLTYFQNEAQLEKSRLLSDRFSAERPKGSFSTLEIQRTEQGDSAMYLCASSFGANVLTFGAGSRLTVL.

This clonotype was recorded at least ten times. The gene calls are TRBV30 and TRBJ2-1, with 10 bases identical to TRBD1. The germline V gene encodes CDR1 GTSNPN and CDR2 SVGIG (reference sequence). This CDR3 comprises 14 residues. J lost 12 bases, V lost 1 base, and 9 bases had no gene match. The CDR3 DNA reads TGTGCCTGGAGTGAGGGACAGGGGATCCGGGGGCAGTTCTTC. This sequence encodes CAWSEGQGIRGQFF.

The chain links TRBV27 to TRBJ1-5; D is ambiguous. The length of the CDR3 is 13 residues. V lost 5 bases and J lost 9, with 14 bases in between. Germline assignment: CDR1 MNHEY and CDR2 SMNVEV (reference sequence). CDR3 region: CASSDVFGAPQHF. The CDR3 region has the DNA TGTGCCAGCAGTGATGTCTTTGGCGCGCCCCAGCATTTT.

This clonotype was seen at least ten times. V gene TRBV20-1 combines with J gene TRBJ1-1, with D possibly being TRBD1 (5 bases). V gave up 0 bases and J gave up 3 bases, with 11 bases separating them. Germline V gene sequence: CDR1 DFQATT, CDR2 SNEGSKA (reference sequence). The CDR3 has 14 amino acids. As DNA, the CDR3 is TGCAGTGCTAGAGATCCCAGGGTTTACACTGAAGCTTTCTTT. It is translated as CSARDPRVYTEAFF.

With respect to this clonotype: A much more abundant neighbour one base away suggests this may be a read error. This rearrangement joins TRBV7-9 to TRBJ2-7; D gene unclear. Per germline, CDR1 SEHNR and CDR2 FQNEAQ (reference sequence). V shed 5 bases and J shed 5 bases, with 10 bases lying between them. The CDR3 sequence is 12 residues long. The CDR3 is CASSRFPDEQYF. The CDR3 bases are TGTGCCAGCAGCCGATTTCCTGACGAGCAGTACTTC.

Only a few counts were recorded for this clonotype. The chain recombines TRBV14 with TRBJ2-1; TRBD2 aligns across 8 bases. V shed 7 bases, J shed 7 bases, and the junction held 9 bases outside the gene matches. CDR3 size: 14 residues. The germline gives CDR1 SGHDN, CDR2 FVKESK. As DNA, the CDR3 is TGTGCCAGCAACCAGCGGGAGCTGGGTAATGAGCAGTTCTTC. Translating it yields CASNQRELGNEQFF.

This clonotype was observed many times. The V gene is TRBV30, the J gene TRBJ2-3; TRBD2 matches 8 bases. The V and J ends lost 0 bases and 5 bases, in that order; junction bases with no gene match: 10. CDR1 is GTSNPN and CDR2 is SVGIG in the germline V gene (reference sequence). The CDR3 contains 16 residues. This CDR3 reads CAWSVLVAGGGDTQYF. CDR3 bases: TGTGCCTGGAGTGTACTAGTCGCGGGAGGAGGAGATACGCAGTATTTT.

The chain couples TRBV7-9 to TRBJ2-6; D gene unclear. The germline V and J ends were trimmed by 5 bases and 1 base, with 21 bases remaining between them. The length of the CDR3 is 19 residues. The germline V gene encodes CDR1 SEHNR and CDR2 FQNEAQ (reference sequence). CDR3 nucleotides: TGTGCCAGCAGCCAACTTTCGATGGGCATCATTTCTGGGGCCAACGTCCTGACTTTC. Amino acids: CASSQLSMGIISGANVLTF. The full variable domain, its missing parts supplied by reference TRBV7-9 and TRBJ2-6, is DTGVSQNPRHKITKRGQNVTFRCDPISEHNRLYWYRQTLGQGPEFLTYFQNEAQLEKSRLLSDRFSAERPKGSFSTLEIQRTEQGDSAMYLCASSQLSMGIISGANVLTFGAGSRLTVL.

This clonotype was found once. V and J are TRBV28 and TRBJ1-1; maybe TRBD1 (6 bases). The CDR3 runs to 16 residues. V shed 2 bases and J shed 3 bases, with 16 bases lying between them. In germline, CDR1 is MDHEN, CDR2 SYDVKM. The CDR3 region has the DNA TGTGCCAGCAGTTTAGGGGGGCGGCTTGCAGACACTGAAGCTTTCTTT. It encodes CASSLGGRLADTEAFF.

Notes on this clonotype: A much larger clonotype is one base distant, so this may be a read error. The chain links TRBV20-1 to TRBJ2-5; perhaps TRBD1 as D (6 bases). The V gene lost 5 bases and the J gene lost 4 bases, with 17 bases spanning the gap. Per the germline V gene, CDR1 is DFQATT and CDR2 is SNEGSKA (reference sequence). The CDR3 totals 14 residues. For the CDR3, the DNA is TGCAGTGCTTGGGACATGGGGCTTGGAGAGACCCAGTACTTC. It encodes CSAWDMGLGETQYF.

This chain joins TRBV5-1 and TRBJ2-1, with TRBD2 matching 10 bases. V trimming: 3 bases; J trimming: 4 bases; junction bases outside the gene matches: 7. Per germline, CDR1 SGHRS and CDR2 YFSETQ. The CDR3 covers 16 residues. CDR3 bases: TGCGCCAGCAGCTATTCGGGGACTAGCGCTTACAATGAGCAGTTCTTC. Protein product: CASSYSGTSAYNEQFF.

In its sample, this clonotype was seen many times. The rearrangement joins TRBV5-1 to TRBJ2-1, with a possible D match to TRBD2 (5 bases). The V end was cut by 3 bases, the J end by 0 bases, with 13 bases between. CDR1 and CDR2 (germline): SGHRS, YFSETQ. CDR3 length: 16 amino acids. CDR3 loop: CASSSGRGDSYNEQFF. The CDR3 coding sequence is TGCGCCAGCAGCTCTGGCCGGGGAGACTCCTACAATGAGCAGTTCTTC.

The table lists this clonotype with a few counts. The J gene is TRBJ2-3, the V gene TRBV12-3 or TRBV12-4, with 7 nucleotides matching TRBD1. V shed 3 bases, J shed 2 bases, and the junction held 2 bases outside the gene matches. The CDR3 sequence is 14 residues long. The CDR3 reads CASSFDRATDTQYF. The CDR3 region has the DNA TGTGCCAGCAGTTTCGACAGGGCCACAGATACGCAGTATTTT.

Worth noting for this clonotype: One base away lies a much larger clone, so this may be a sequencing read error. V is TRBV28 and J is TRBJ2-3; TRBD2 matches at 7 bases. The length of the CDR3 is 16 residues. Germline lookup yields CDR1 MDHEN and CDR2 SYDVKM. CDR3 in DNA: TGTACCAGCAGCCCTACTTTCCTAGCGGCACTAGATACGCAGTATTTT. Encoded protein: CTSSPTFLAALDTQYF.

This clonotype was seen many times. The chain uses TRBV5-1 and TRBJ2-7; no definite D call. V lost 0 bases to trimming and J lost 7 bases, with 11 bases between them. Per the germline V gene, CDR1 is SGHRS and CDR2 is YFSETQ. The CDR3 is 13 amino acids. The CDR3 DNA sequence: TGCGCCAGCAGCTTGGAAGTGGACGAGGAGCAGTACTTC. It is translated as CASSLEVDEEQYF.

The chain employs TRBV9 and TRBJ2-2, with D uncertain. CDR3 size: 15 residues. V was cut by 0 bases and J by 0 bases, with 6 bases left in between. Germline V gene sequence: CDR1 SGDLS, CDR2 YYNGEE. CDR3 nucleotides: TGTGCCAGCAGCGTAGAACAAGCGAACACCGGGGAGCTGTTTTTT. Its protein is CASSVEQANTGELFF.

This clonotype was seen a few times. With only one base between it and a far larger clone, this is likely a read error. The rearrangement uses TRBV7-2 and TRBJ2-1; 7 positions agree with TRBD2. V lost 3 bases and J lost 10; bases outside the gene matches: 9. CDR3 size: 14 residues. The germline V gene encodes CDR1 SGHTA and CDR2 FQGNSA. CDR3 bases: TGTGCCAGCAGCTTGACTAGCCGGGTCGACGAGCAGTTCTTC. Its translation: CASSLTSRVDEQFF. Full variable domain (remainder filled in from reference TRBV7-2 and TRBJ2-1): GAGVSQSPSNKVTEKGKDVELRCDPISGHTALYWYRQSLGQGLEFLIYFQGNSAPDKSGLPSDRFSAERTGGSVSTLTIQRTQQEDSAVYLCASSLTSRVDEQFFGPGTRLTVL.

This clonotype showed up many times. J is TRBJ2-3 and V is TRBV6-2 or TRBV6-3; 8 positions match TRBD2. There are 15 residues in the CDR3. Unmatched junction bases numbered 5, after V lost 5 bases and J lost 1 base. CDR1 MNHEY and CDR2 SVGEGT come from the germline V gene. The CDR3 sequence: CASSTLRGGTDTQYF. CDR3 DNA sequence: TGTGCCAGCAGTACACTGCGGGGGGGCACAGATACGCAGTATTTT.

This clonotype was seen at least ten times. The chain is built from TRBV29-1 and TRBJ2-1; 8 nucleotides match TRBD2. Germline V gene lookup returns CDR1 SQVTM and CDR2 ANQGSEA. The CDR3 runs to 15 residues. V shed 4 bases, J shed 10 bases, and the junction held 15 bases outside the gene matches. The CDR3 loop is CSVAGGSGGRGEQFF. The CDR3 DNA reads TGCAGCGTTGCAGGCGGGAGCGGGGGTCGGGGAGAGCAGTTCTTC.

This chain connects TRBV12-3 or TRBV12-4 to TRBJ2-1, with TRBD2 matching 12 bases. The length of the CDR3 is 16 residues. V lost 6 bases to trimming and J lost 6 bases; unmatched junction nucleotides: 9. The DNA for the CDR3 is TGTGCCAGCAGCCCTCTCCTAGCGGGAGGGCCCAATGAGCAGTTCTTC. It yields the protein CASSPLLAGGPNEQFF.

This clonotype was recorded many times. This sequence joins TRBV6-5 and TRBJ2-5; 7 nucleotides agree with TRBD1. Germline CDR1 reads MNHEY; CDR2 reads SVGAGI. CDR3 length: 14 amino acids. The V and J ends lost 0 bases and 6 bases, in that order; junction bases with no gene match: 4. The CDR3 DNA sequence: TGTGCCAGCAGTTACTCCAGGACAGGACAGACCCAGTACTTC. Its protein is CASSYSRTGQTQYF.

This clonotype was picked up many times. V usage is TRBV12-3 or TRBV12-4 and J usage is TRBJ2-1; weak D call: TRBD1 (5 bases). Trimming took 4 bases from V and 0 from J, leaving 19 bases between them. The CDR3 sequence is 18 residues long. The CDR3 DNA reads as TGTGCCAGCAGTTCGGGCAGGGTGACCGTTAGCTCCTACAATGAGCAGTTCTTC. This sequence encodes CASSSGRVTVSSYNEQFF.

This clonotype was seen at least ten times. CDR3 nucleotides: TGTGCCAGCAGTGTGCGGGGGCCGGATGAAAAACTGTTTTTT. Encoded protein: CASSVRGPDEKLFF. The rearrangement joins TRBV2 to TRBJ1-4; D might be TRBD1 (6 bases). This CDR3 is 14 amino acids long. Trimming removed 4 bases at V and 6 bases at J, with 12 bases between. Looked up from germline, CDR1 is SNHLY and CDR2 is FYNNEI. The full variable domain, with the rest looked up from reference TRBV2 and TRBJ1-4, is EPEVTQTPSHQVTQMGQEVILRCVPISNHLYFYWYRQILGQKVEFLVSFYNNEISEKSEIFDDQFSVERPDGSNFTLKIRSTKLEDSAMYFCASSVRGPDEKLFFGSGTQLSVL.

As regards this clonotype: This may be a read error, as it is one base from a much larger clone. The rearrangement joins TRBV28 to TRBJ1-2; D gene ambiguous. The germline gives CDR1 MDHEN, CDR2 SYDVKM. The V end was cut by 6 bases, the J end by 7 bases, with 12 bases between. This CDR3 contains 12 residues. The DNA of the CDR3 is TGTGCCAGCAGCCAGACTGGGTGTGGCTACACCTTC. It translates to CASSQTGCGYTF.

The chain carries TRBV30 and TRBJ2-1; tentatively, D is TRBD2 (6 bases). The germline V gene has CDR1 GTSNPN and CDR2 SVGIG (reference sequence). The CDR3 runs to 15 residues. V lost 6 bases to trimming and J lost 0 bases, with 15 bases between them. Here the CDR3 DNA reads TGTGCCTGCCACCGGGACTCAAGCTCCTACAATGAGCAGTTCTTC. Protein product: CACHRDSSSYNEQFF.

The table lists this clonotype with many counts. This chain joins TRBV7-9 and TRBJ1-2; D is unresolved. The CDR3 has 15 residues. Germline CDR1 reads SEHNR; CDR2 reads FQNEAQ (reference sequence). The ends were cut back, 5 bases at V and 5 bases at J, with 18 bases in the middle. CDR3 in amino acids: CASSPVWEDSYGYTF. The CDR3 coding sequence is TGTGCCAGCAGCCCCGTGTGGGAGGACTCGTATGGCTACACCTTC.

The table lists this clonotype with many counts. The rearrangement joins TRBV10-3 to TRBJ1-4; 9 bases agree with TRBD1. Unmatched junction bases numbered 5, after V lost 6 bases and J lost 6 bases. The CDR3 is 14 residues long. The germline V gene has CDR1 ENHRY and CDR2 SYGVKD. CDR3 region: CAIRATGGDEKLFF. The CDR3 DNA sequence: TGTGCCATCAGGGCGACAGGGGGAGATGAAAAACTGTTTTTT.

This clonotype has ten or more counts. In DNA, the CDR3 is TGTGCCAGCAGCCCGGGATTCACGAGTTCACCCCTCCACTTT. It specifies CASSPGFTSSPLHF. The chain recombines TRBV5-5 with TRBJ1-6, with unresolved D. Trimming shortened V by 4 bases and J by 9 bases, and 14 bases separated the two germline ends. The CDR3 length is 14 residues. The germline V gene encodes CDR1 SGHKS and CDR2 YYEKEE (reference sequence).

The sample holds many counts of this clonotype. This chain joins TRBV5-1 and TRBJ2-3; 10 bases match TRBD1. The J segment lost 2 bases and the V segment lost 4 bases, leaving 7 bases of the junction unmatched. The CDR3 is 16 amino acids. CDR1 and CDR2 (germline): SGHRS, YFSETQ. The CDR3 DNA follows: TGCGCCAGCAGCCAAGGGACAGGGGACATCACAGATACGCAGTATTTT. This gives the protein CASSQGTGDITDTQYF.

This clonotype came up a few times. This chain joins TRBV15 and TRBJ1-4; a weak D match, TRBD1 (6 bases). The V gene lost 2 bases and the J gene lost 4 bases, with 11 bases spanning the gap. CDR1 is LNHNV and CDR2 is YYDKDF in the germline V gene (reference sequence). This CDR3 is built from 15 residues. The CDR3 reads CATSRPGHDNEKLFF. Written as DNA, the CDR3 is TGTGCCACCAGCAGACCGGGACACGATAATGAAAAACTGTTTTTT.

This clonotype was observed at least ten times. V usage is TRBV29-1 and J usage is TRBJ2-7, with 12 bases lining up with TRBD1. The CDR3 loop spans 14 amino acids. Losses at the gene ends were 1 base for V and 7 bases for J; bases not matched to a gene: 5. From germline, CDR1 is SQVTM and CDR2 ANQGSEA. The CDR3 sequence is CSVEGGTGGWEQYF. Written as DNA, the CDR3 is TGCAGCGTTGAAGGGGGGACAGGGGGCTGGGAGCAGTACTTC.